This TCR beta chain was sequenced in a study of identical twins. Study-level findings and limits: With abundant cord blood beta clonotypes, insertions were fewer; memory repertoires showed no such pattern. Twins' surplus sharing was weaker for beta out-of-frame sequences.

TCRdb used MiXCR to reprocess the 5' RACE reads, holding one entry per CDR3 protein. The sample has some 1,700,000 distinct CDR3 sequences; 25% to 35% are singletons. For this clonotype: Its target is unknown.

Sequenced: cord blood. The receptor's source is a newborn girl in good health.

The CDR3 reads CASSEEGSSYNEQFF. CDR3 coding DNA: TGTGCCAGCAGTGAGGAGGGAAGCTCCTACAATGAGCAGTTCTTC. V and J are TRBV2 and TRBJ2-1, with D perhaps matching TRBD2 (6 bases). The V end was cut by 3 bases, the J end by 0 bases, with 9 bases between. Germline assignment: CDR1 SNHLY and CDR2 FYNNEI. The CDR3 totals 15 residues.